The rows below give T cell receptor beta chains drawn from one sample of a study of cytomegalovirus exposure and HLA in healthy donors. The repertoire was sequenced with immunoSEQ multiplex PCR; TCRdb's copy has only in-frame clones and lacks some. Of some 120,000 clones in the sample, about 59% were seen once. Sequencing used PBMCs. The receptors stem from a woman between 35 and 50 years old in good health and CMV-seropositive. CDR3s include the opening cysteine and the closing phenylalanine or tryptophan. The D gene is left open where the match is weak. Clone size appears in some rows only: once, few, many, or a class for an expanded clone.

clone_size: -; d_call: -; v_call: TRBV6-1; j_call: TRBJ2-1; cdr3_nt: TGTGCCAGCAGAAAGACAGCCCTCACCTACAATGAGCAGTTCTTC; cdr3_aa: CASRKTALTYNEQFF
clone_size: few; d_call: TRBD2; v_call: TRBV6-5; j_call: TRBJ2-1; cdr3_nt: TGTGCCAGCAGTTACCGGACGGGAGGGACCTACAATGAGCAGTTCTTC; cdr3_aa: CASSYRTGGTYNEQFF
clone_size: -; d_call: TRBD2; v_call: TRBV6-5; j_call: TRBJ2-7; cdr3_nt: TGTGCCAGCAGCCCCGCCGGGACTAGCGGATACGAGCAGTACTTC; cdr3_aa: CASSPAGTSGYEQYF
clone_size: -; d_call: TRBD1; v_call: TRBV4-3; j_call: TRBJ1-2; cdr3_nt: TGCGCCAGCAGCCAAGATACACCTCCGGGACAGAATCATGGCTACACCTTC; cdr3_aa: CASSQDTPPGQNHGYTF
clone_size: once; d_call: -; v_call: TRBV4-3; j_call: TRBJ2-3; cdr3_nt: TGCGCCAGCAGCCAAGAGGCTAGCGGCACAGATACGCAGTATTTT; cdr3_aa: CASSQEASGTDTQYF
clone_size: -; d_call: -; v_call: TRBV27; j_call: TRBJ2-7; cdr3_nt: TGTGCCAGCAGCTATGAACAGGGCTACGAGCAGTACTTC; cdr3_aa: CASSYEQGYEQYF
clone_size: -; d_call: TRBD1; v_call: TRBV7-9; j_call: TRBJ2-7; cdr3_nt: TGTTCCAGCAGCGGGGACAGGGTTCAGTACTTC; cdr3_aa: CSSSGDRVQYF
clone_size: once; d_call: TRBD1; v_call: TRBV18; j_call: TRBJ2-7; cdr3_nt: TGTGCCAGCTCACTCGGACAGGGGGTGTCCTTTTCCTACGAGCAGTACTTC; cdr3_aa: CASSLGQGVSFSYEQYF
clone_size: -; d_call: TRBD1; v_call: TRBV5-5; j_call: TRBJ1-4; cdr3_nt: TGTGCCAGCAGCTTGAGGCAGGGGGCGCGGGATAATGAAAAACTGTTTTTT; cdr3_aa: CASSLRQGARDNEKLFF
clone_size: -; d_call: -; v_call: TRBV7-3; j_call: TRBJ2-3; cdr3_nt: TGTGCCAGCAGCTTATACGGGACAAGCACAGATACGCAGTATTTT; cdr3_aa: CASSLYGTSTDTQYF
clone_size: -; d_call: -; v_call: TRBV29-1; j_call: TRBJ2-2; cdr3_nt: TGCAGCGTTGAAGAGGGGGCTAGGAACACCGGGGAGCTGTTTTTT; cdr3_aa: CSVEEGARNTGELFF
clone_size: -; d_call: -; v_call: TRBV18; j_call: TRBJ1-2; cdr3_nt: TGTGCCAGCTCCCGCACTAACCTTCTTCAGGGGTATGGCTACACCTTC; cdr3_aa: CASSRTNLLQGYGYTF
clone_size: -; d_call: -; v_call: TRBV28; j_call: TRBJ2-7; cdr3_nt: TGTGCCAGCCTTCGGGACACAACCTACGAGCAGTACTTC; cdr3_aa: CASLRDTTYEQYF
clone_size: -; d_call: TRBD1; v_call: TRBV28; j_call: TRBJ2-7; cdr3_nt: TGTGCCAGCAGCCCCATCACAGGGGTCCCCTACGAGCAGTACTTC; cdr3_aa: CASSPITGVPYEQYF
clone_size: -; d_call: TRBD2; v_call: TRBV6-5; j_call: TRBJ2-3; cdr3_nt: TGTGCCAGCAAAGGGACTAGCGGGAGAGTAGATACGCAGTATTTT; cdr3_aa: CASKGTSGRVDTQYF
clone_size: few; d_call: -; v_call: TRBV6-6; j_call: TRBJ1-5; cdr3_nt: TGTGCCAGCACCGCGACGGGGTATCAGCCCCAGCATTTT; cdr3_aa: CASTATGYQPQHF
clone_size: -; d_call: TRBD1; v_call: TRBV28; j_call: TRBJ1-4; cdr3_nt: TGTGCCAGCAGTGACAGGGGTGCAACTAATGAAAAACTGTTTTTT; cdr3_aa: CASSDRGATNEKLFF
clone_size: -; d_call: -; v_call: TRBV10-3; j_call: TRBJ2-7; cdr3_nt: TGTGCCATCAGCCCGACAGGATCCGAGCAGTACTTC; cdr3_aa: CAISPTGSEQYF
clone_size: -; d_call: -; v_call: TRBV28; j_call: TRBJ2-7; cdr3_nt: TGTGCCAGCAGTTCATCATGGGATCCGGAGGGTTACGAGCAGTACTTC; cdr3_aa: CASSSSWDPEGYEQYF
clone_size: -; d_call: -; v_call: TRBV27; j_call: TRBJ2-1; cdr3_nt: TGTGCCAGCCACACCCACCCGAGCAGAGGATACAATGAGCAGTTCTTC; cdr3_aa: CASHTHPSRGYNEQFF
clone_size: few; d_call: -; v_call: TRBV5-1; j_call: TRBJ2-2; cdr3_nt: TGCGCCAGCAGCTTTACGGGAGTGAACACCGGGGAGCTGTTTTTT; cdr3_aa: CASSFTGVNTGELFF
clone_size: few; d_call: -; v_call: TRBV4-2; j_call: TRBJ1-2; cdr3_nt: TGTGCCAGCAGCCAAGCAGGGTCAAGCTATGGCTACACCTTC; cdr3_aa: CASSQAGSSYGYTF
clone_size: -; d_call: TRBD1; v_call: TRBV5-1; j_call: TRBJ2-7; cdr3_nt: TGCGCCAGCAGCTTCGGGACAGGAACCTACGAGCAGTACTTC; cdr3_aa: CASSFGTGTYEQYF
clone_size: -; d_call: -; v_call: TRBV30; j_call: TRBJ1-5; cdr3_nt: TGTGCCTGGGCCCAGGCACTGGGTCAGCCCCAGCATTTT; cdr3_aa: CAWAQALGQPQHF
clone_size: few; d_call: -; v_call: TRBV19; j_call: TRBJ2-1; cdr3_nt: TGTGCCAGTAGCCCGACCGGGACTGCGATCAATGAGCAGTTCTTC; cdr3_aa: CASSPTGTAINEQFF
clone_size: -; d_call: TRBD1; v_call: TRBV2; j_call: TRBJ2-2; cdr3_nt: TGTGCCAGCAGGGGGGGGACAGGGGTCGGGGAGCTGTTTTTT; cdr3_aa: CASRGGTGVGELFF
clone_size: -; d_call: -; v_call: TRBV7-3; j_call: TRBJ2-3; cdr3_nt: TGTGCCAGCAGCCCAGCCGGGCTAGCAGGTACGCAGTATTTT; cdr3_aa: CASSPAGLAGTQYF
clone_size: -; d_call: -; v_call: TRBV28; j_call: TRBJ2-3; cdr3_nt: TGTGCCAGCACCCGCACTTCGGCAGATACGCAGTATTTT; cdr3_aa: CASTRTSADTQYF
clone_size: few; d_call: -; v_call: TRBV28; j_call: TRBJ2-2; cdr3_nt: TGTGCCAGCAGTTTATGGGCAGACACCGGGGAGCTGTTTTTT; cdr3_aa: CASSLWADTGELFF
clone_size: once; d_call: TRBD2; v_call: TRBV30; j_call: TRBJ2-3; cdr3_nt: TGTGCCTGGAGTCCTAGCGGCACGAGCACAGATACGCAGTATTTT; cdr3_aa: CAWSPSGTSTDTQYF
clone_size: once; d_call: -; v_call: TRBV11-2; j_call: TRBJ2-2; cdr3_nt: TGTGCCAGCAGCCCCGGACTGAAGACCGGGGAGCTGTTTTTT; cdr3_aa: CASSPGLKTGELFF
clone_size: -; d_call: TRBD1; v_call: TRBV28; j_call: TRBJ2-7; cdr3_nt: TGTGCCAGCAGTTTAGGACAGGGTCCAGGGTACGAGCAGTACTTC; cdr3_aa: CASSLGQGPGYEQYF
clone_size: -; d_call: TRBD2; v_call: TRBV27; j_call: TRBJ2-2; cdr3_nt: TGTGCCAGCAGTGATAAGGAAACGACCAAGCGGGAGGGTTGGGCCGGGGAGCTGTTTTTT; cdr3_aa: CASSDKETTKREGWAGELFF
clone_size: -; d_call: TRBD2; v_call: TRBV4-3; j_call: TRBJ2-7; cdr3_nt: TGCGCCAGCAGCCAAGATCGGGAGGGGAGGGCCATAAGGTCCGAGCAGTACTTC; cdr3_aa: CASSQDREGRAIRSEQYF
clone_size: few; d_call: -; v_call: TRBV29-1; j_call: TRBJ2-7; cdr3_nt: TGCAGCGCCGACAAAACAGGGACCGGCTACGAGCAGTACTTC; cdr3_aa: CSADKTGTGYEQYF
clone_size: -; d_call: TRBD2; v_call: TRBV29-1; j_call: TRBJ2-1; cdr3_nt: TGCAGCCCCGGTTCGGCGGGGGGCAATGAGCAGTTCTTC; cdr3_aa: CSPGSAGGNEQFF
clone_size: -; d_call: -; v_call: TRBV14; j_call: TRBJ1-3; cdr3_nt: TGTGCCAGCAGCCTTCAACAGGGCTTTGTTGGAAACACCATATATTTT; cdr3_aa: CASSLQQGFVGNTIYF
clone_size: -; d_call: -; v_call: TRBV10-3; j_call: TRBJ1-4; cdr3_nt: TGTGCCATCAGTGACGGACAGAATAATGAAAAACTGTTTTTT; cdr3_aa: CAISDGQNNEKLFF
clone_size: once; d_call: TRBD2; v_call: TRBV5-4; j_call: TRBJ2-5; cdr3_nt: TGTGCCAGCAGCCAAAAAAGTAGCGGGCCGATATTAGAGACCCAGTACTTC; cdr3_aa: CASSQKSSGPILETQYF
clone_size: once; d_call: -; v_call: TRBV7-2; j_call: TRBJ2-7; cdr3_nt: TGTGCCAGCAGCTCCCCCGGCTCCTACGAGCAGTACTTC; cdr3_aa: CASSSPGSYEQYF
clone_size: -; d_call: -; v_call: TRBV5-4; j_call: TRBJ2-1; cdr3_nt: TGTGCCAGCAGCTTGGTTCTCAGAAACAATGAGCAGTTCTTC; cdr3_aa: CASSLVLRNNEQFF
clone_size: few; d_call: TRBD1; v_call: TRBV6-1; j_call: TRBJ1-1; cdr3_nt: TGTGCCAGCAGTGAAGGTACAGGGACAGGGGGTGCTTTCTTT; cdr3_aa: CASSEGTGTGGAFF
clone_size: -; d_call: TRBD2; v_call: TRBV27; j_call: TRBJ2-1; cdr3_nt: TGTGCCAGCACCCCTCTCGGGACTAGCGGCGTCGACGGGGAGCAGTTCTTC; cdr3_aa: CASTPLGTSGVDGEQFF
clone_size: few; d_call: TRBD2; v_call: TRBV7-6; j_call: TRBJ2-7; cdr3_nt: TGTGCCAGCAGCTTAGCCTCGGCTAGCGGTTCCTACGAGCAGTACTTC; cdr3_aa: CASSLASASGSYEQYF
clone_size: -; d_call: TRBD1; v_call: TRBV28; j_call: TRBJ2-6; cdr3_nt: TGTGCCAGCACAGGGGGAGTCTCTGGGGCCAACGTCCTGACTTTC; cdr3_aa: CASTGGVSGANVLTF
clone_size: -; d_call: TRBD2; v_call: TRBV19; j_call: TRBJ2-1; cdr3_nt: TGTGCCAGTAGTATTTTATCTAGCGGGAGGTACAATGAGCAGTTCTTC; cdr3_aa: CASSILSSGRYNEQFF
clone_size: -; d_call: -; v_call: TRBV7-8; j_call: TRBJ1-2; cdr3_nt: TGTGCCAGCAGCCTCAGGAGCGGGCGTTCGGGTGGCTACGCCTTC; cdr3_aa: CASSLRSGRSGGYAF
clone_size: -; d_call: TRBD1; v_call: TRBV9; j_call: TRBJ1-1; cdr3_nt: TGTGCCAGCAGCTTCGGACAGGGCGTTTCTCGGGCTTTCTTT; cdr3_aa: CASSFGQGVSRAFF
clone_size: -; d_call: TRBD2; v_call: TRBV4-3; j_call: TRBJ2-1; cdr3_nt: TGCGCCAGCAGCCAATACTATTCGACTAGCGGGAGAGTCAATGAGCAGTTCTTC; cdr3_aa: CASSQYYSTSGRVNEQFF
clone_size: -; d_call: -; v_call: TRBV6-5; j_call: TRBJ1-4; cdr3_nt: TGTGCCAGCAGCCGCGTCCGGGGTGAAAAACTGTTTTTT; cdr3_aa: CASSRVRGEKLFF
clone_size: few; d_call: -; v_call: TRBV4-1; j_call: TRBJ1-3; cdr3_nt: TGCGCCAGCAGTCCCGGACTTGCCAACACCATATATTTT; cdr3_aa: CASSPGLANTIYF
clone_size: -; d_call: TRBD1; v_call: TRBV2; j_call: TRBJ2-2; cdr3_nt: TGTGCCAGCAGGGGACAGCCCCTCACCGGGGAGCTGTTTTTT; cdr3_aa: CASRGQPLTGELFF
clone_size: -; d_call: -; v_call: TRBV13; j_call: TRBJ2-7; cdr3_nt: TGTGCCAGCAGCTCTCAGGGGACCTCCTACGAGCAGTACTTC; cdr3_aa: CASSSQGTSYEQYF
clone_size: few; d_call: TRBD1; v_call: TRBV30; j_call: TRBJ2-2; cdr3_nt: TGTGCCAGAGCCGGGACAGGGAGGGGGACCGGGGAGCTGTTTTTT; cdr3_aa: CARAGTGRGTGELFF
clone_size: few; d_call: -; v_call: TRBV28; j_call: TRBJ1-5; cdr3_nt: TGTGCCAGCAGTTCGTGGACAGAACTGGTGTATAGCAATCAGCCCCAGCATTTT; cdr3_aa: CASSSWTELVYSNQPQHF
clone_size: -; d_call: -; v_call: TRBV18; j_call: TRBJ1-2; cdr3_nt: TGTGCCAGCTCACCGTCGGCAGGGTATGAGAACTATGGCTACACCTTC; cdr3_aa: CASSPSAGYENYGYTF
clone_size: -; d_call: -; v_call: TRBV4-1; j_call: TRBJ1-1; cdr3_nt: TGCGCCAGCAGCCAAACTCCGGGATTGAACACTGAAGCTTTCTTT; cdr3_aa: CASSQTPGLNTEAFF
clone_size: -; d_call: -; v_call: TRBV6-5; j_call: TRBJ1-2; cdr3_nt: TGTGCCAGCAGCAAAACAGGACATCTGAACTATGGCTACACCTTC; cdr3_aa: CASSKTGHLNYGYTF
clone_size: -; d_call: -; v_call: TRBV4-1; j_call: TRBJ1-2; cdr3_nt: TGCGCCAGCAGCCTCCAGGGGACGAACTATGGCTACACCTTC; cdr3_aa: CASSLQGTNYGYTF
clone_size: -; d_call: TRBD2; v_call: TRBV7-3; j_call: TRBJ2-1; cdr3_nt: TGTGCCAGCAGCTCGACTAGCAGCAATGAGCAGTTCTTC; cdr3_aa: CASSSTSSNEQFF